Below are 11 T cell receptor beta chains sequenced from a single sample in a study of T cell repertoires in cytomegalovirus infection. TCRdb re-derived calls from the reads in MiXCR, one entry per CDR3 protein. Of some 300,000 distinct CDR3 sequences detected, around 10% appear once; the ten largest clones hold 2.5%. Sequencing was done on a sample of PBMCs. The receptors were sampled from a human donor in good health (CMV status not recorded). Some clones in this sample may be carry-over from other donors' samples.

This clonotype was seen ten or more times. CDR3 protein: CASSTGLNTQYF. In DNA form, the CDR3 reads TGTGCCAGCAGCACAGGACTGAATACGCAGTATTTT. This chain connects TRBV7-9 to TRBJ2-3, with D perhaps matching TRBD1 or TRBD2 (5 bases each). There are 12 residues in the CDR3. Germline CDR1 SEHNR, CDR2 FQNEAQ (reference sequence). The V end was cut by 5 bases, the J end by 7 bases, with 10 bases between.

This clonotype was observed many times. V gene TRBV6-5 combines with J gene TRBJ2-1; tentatively, D is TRBD1 (6 bases). This CDR3 is built from 15 residues. Between the trimmed V and J ends, which lost 6 bases and 5 bases, there was a span of 17 bases. Per germline, CDR1 MNHEY and CDR2 SVGAGI. CDR3 protein: CASSRGQWGNNEQFF. The CDR3, as DNA: TGTGCCAGCAGCCGCGGACAGTGGGGAAACAATGAGCAGTTCTTC.

This clonotype was seen only a few times. The rearrangement uses TRBV6-2 or TRBV6-3 and TRBJ2-7; tentative D call: TRBD1 (6 bases). CDR1 MNHEY and CDR2 SVGEGT come from the germline V gene. This CDR3 has 13 amino acids. V lost 0 bases to trimming and J lost 8 bases, with 11 bases between them. The CDR3 reads CASSYSRTDKQYV. Written as DNA, the CDR3 is TGTGCCAGCAGTTACTCGAGGACAGACAAGCAGTACGTC.

In this sample, this clonotype turned up a few times. One base away lies a much larger clone, so this may be a sequencing read error. J is TRBJ1-1 and V is TRBV28; no firm D call. V lost 10 bases and J 3 bases, leaving 15 bases between the germline ends. CDR1 MDHEN and CDR2 SYDVKM come from the germline V gene. This CDR3 has 13 amino acids. CDR3 loop: CATRSEGDTEAFF. CDR3 nucleotides: TGTGCCACGAGGTCGGAGGGCGACACTGAAGCTTTCTTT. The full variable domain, its missing parts supplied by reference TRBV28 and TRBJ1-1, is DVKVTQSSRYLVKRTGEKVFLECVQDMDHENMFWYRQDPGLGLRLIYFSYDVKMKEKGDIPEGYSVSREKKERFSLILESASTNQTSMYLCATRSEGDTEAFFGQGTRLTVV.

This clonotype was seen many times. The J gene is TRBJ2-6, the V gene TRBV19; 9 positions agree with TRBD1. The V and J ends lost 4 bases and 3 bases, in that order; junction bases with no gene match: 4. The CDR3 has 16 amino acids. Germline V lookup: CDR1 LNHDA, CDR2 SQIVND (reference sequence). The CDR3 reads CASSKGQGNGANVLTF. The CDR3 coding sequence is TGTGCCAGTAGTAAGGGACAGGGAAATGGGGCCAACGTCCTGACTTTC.

With respect to this clonotype: This may be a read error, as it is one base from a much larger clone. The chain is built from TRBV7-3 and TRBJ1-2, with D hard to call. The CDR3 covers 18 residues. Germline V gene sequence: CDR1 SGHTA, CDR2 FQGTGA. CDR3 sequence: CTSSLGGLNTSLEYGYTF. In DNA, the CDR3 is TGTACCAGCAGCTTAGGCGGGCTCAACACCTCCTTGGAGTATGGCTACACCTTC.

This clonotype was picked up many times. The chain joins TRBV7-6 to TRBJ2-5; 9 bases are a match to TRBD1. V lost 4 bases to trimming and J lost 2 bases; unmatched junction nucleotides: 5. Germline CDR1 is SGHVS and CDR2 is FNYEAQ. The CDR3 contains 15 residues. CDR3 in amino acids: CASSSDRGLQETQYF. As DNA, the CDR3 is TGTGCCAGCAGCTCCGACAGGGGGTTACAAGAGACCCAGTACTTC.

This chain connects TRBV29-1 to TRBJ2-7; the D is unclear. Germline V lookup: CDR1 SQVTM, CDR2 ANQGSEA. The CDR3 has 12 residues. Trimming removed 3 bases at V and 5 bases at J, with 11 bases between. The CDR3 coding sequence is TGCAGCGTTGATCGAGGTACGGACGAGCAGTACTTC. Its translation: CSVDRGTDEQYF.

V and J are TRBV20-1 and TRBJ2-4, with TRBD2 matching over 14 bases. The CDR3 spans 18 residues. Germline-derived CDR1 and CDR2 are DFQATT and SNEGSKA (reference sequence). J lost 3 bases, V lost 1 base, and 8 bases had no gene match. CDR3 bases: TGCAGTGCTAGAGTAGGGACTAGCGGGGGTTATGGCAAAAACATTCAGTACTTC. It yields the protein CSARVGTSGGYGKNIQYF.

The table lists this clonotype with many counts. The chain couples TRBV28 to TRBJ1-5, with D perhaps matching TRBD1 (5 bases). V dropped 7 bases and J dropped 1 base, with 14 bases sitting between them. The CDR3 is made up of 15 amino acids. CDR1 MDHEN and CDR2 SYDVKM come from the germline V gene. The CDR3 bases are TGTGCCAGCAAGGGGATCAAGTTAAGCAATCAGCCCCAGCATTTT. It yields the protein CASKGIKLSNQPQHF.

The genes are TRBV14 and TRBJ2-5; 7 nucleotides align to TRBD1. CDR1 and CDR2 from the germline V gene are SGHDN and FVKESK. V shed 1 base, J shed 3 bases, and the junction held 2 bases outside the gene matches. The CDR3 runs to 14 residues. The CDR3 reads CASSQVGQEETQYF. In nucleotides, the CDR3 is TGTGCCAGCAGCCAAGTTGGACAGGAAGAGACCCAGTACTTC.